Presented here are 10 T cell receptor beta chains from one specimen sequenced in a study of OX40 agonist ivuxolimab in advanced cancers. Repertoires were generated with immunoSEQ multiplex PCR, while TCRdb's copy carries only in-frame clones and drops some. The table shows approximately 97,000 clones, with roughly nine tenths occurring only once. Sequencing was performed on CD4+ or CD8+ T cells sorted from blood, taken in a trial of the OX40 agonist ivuxolimab. The receptors originated from an adult with an advanced solid tumor such as melanoma, head and neck, liver or kidney cancer.

This clone was observed a single time. The rearrangement links TRBV2 to TRBJ1-3; weak D call: TRBD1 (5 bases). In germline, CDR1 is SNHLY, CDR2 FYNNEI. The germline V and J ends were trimmed by 4 bases and 0 bases, with 10 bases remaining between them. This CDR3 is built from 15 residues. The CDR3 bases are TGTGCCAGCAGTGTACCAGGGATCTCTGGAAACACCATATATTTT. As protein: CASSVPGISGNTIYF.

The J gene is TRBJ2-7, the V gene TRBV6-1, with D unresolved. The CDR3 consists of 14 residues. V was trimmed by 2 bases and J by 3 bases, leaving 11 bases between them. Germline CDR1 is MNHNS and CDR2 is SASEGT. The CDR3 protein is CASSEKFEGYEQYF. CDR3 bases: TGTGCCAGCAGTGAAAAATTCGAAGGCTACGAGCAGTACTTC.

J is TRBJ1-1 and V is TRBV4-2, with D possibly matching TRBD1 (5 bases). The V gene lost 5 bases and the J gene lost 12 bases, with 22 bases spanning the gap. Germline lookup yields CDR1 LGHNA and CDR2 YNFKEQ. CDR3 length equals 14 residues. CDR3 in amino acids: CASSFSSSQGETFF. CDR3 DNA sequence: TGTGCCAGCAGCTTTTCCAGCAGTCAGGGAGAAACTTTCTTT.

This chain connects TRBV5-6 to TRBJ1-3, with D perhaps matching TRBD1 (5 bases). CDR3 length equals 15 residues. V was cut by 2 bases and J by 2 bases, with 11 bases left in between. Germline CDR1 and CDR2: SGHDT and YYEEEE. DNA of the CDR3: TGTGCCAGCAGCTTTGAAGGGGACGCTGGAAACACCATATATTTT. This gives the protein CASSFEGDAGNTIYF. The full variable domain, completed using reference TRBV5-6 and TRBJ1-3, is DAGVTQSPTHLIKTRGQQVTLRCSPKSGHDTVSWYQQALGQGPQFIFQYYEEEERQRGNFPDRFSGHQFPNYSSELNVNALLLGDSALYLCASSFEGDAGNTIYFGEGSWLTVV.

V is TRBV6-5 and J is TRBJ2-7; 9 positions agree with TRBD2. The V segment lost 6 bases and the J segment 1 base; nucleotides outside the gene matches: 4. The CDR3 covers 14 residues. Germline lookup yields CDR1 MNHEY and CDR2 SVGAGI. The CDR3 loop reads CASSRLAESYEQYF. Written as DNA, the CDR3 is TGTGCCAGCAGCCGACTAGCGGAATCCTACGAGCAGTACTTC.

This rearrangement joins TRBV5-1 to TRBJ2-5; 15 nucleotides line up with TRBD2. V lost 0 bases, J lost 7 bases, and 4 bases stayed unmatched. This CDR3 has 16 amino acids. The germline V gene has CDR1 SGHRS and CDR2 YFSETQ. The CDR3 region has the DNA TGCGCCAGCAGCTTGGGAGAGGGACTAGCGGGGGGGACCCAGTACTTC. Translation: CASSLGEGLAGGTQYF.

In its sample, this clone was seen a few times. The genes are TRBV5-1 and TRBJ2-1; 9 bases align to TRBD2. In germline, CDR1 is SGHRS, CDR2 YFSETQ. This CDR3 contains 16 residues. V shed 2 bases and J 8 bases; nucleotides not matched to a gene: 11. The CDR3 DNA follows: TGCGCCAGCAGCTTCAATATGGCGGGGGGGCCGTATGAGCAGTTCTTC. Translating gives CASSFNMAGGPYEQFF. Based on the CDR3 plus reference TRBV5-1 and TRBJ2-1, the full variable domain is KAGVTQTPRYLIKTRGQQVTLSCSPISGHRSVSWYQQTPGQGLQFLFEYFSETQRNKGNFPGRFSGRQFSNSRSEMNVSTLELGDSALYLCASSFNMAGGPYEQFFGPGTRLTVL.

The chain combines TRBV7-9 with TRBJ1-2; no clear D. The V end lost 1 base, the J end lost 6 bases, and 6 bases lay between the germline ends. CDR3 length equals 12 residues. The V gene's germline CDR1 is SEHNR and CDR2 FQNEAQ (reference sequence). CDR3 sequence reads: CASSLDWHGYTF. The DNA for the CDR3 is TGTGCCAGCAGCTTAGATTGGCATGGCTACACCTTC. Full variable domain (remainder filled in from reference TRBV7-9 and TRBJ1-2): DTGVSQNPRHKITKRGQNVTFRCDPISEHNRLYWYRQTLGQGPEFLTYFQNEAQLEKSRLLSDRFSAERPKGSFSTLEIQRTEQGDSAMYLCASSLDWHGYTFGSGTRLTVV.

The V gene is TRBV27, the J gene TRBJ2-1; 9 bases are shared with TRBD1. The CDR3 spans 16 residues. With V trimmed by 4 bases and J by 7 bases, 11 bases remained unmatched. In germline, CDR1 is MNHEY, CDR2 SMNVEV (reference sequence). The CDR3 protein is CASSSSGQGFMNEQFF. In DNA, the CDR3 is TGTGCCAGCAGTTCCTCGGGACAGGGCTTTATGAATGAGCAGTTCTTC.

The CDR3 loop is CASSPPGLTSARDTQYF. Here the CDR3 DNA reads TGTGCCAGCTCACCACCGGGACTGACATCGGCTAGGGATACGCAGTATTTT. This chain joins TRBV18 and TRBJ2-3, with D maybe TRBD2 (6 bases). This CDR3 contains 17 residues. Germline CDR1 reads KGHSH; CDR2 reads LQKENI. The ends were cut back, 0 bases at V and 6 bases at J, with 19 bases in the middle. Based on the CDR3 plus reference TRBV18 and TRBJ2-3, the full variable domain is NAGVMQNPRHLVRRRGQEARLRCSPMKGHSHVYWYRQLPEEGLKFMVYLQKENIIDESGMPKERFSAEFPKEGPSILRIQQVVRGDSAAYFCASSPPGLTSARDTQYFGPGTRLTVL.